The clone carrying this T cell receptor (beta chain) was observed many times. This sample stems from a study of regulatory T cells in long-lasting Graves disease. Sample time point: newly diagnosed GD, antithyroid drugs for less than 3 months. From PBMCs, RNA was extracted and then used to make the TCR library. The CDR3 contains 14 residues. V lost 6 bases to trimming and J lost 1 base, with 12 bases between them. For TCR beta, libraries came from iRepertoire HTBI primers and Arm-PCR of CDR3 regions. TCRdb used MiXCR to reprocess the multiplex PCR reads, holding one entry per CDR3 protein. The table has about 540,000 distinct CDR3 sequences, 13% seen once. The data also belong to a second study, concerning T cells in Graves' hyperthyroidism and ophthalmopathy. That investigation notes: Blood also showed most of the thyroid clonotypes that were expanded above 0.001.

The sample was peripheral blood mononuclear cells (PBMCs), taken at new diagnosis, from a patient treated with antithyroid drugs. This sequence was found in a man aged 25 to 40 with Graves disease. V gene TRBV12-3 or TRBV12-4 combines with J gene TRBJ1-1; no definite D call. The CDR3 DNA sequence: TGTGCCAGCAGGCCATCGAGGAGGAACACTGAAGCTTTCTTT. Protein sequence: CASRPSRRNTEAFF.